These 12 T cell receptor beta chains came from one sample sequenced in a study of identical twins. From the 5' RACE reads, TCRdb called clonotypes with MiXCR, one entry per CDR3 protein. The sample yields around 200,000 distinct CDR3 sequences, approximately 9% seen once. Source material: memory (CD45RO+) T cells sorted from blood. All receptors derive from a woman aged 18-30 years in good health.

This clonotype was recorded a few times. The chain combines TRBV11-1 with TRBJ2-1; 14 positions agree with TRBD2. The ends lost 0 bases at V and 4 bases at J; junction bases unmatched: 8. This CDR3 has 19 amino acids. CDR1 and CDR2 from the germline V gene are SGHAT and FQDESV (reference sequence). CDR3 DNA sequence: TGTGCCAGCAGCTTAGCGCCAGGACTAGCGGGGGGTTCATACAATGAGCAGTTCTTC. Its protein is CASSLAPGLAGGSYNEQFF.

This clonotype appeared a few times. Just one base apart from a much larger clone, this may be a read error. The chain carries TRBV5-6 and TRBJ2-5; D is unclear. CDR1 is SGHDT, CDR2 YYEEEE, per germline. Deletions cut 3 bases from V and 5 bases from J, with 5 bases between. CDR3 size: 11 residues. The chain's CDR3 is CASSSVETQYF. The CDR3 DNA follows: TGTGCCAGCAGCTCCGTGGAGACCCAGTACTTC.

This clonotype was detected ten times or more. V gene TRBV12-3 or TRBV12-4 combines with J gene TRBJ2-4; TRBD2 might be the D (6 bases). Trimming took off 7 bases at V and 1 base at J, with 14 bases between the two ends. The CDR3 covers 15 residues. CDR3 residues: CASKLREEAKNIQYF. The DNA for the CDR3 is TGTGCCAGCAAACTGAGGGAGGAGGCCAAAAACATTCAGTACTTC.

Only a few counts were recorded for this clonotype. V gene TRBV20-1 combines with J gene TRBJ2-1; the match to TRBD2 covers 11 bases. Germline CDR1 DFQATT, CDR2 SNEGSKA (reference sequence). V gave up 3 bases and J gave up 8 bases; unmatched junction bases: 12. The CDR3 has 16 amino acids. In nucleotides, the CDR3 is TGCAGTGCTAGGGGGGGAACTAGCGGGAGAGTCGATGAGCAGTTCTTC. As protein: CSARGGTSGRVDEQFF.

Many counts were recorded for this clonotype. This chain joins TRBV18 and TRBJ1-1; D is uncertain. The CDR3 is 13 amino acids. Trimming cost V 8 bases and J 1 base, with 11 bases left between them. The germline gives CDR1 KGHSH, CDR2 LQKENI. CDR3 DNA: TGTGCCAGCAGTCGGACGGAGAACACTGAAGCTTTCTTT. This codes for CASSRTENTEAFF.

This clonotype was seen at least ten times. This rearrangement joins TRBV7-2 to TRBJ1-1; unclear D gene. The CDR3 runs to 13 residues. Germline CDR1 and CDR2: SGHTA and FQGNSA. V was shortened by 3 bases and J by 1 base, with 6 bases between the two germline ends. The CDR3 DNA reads as TGTGCCAGCAGCTTGGTAGGGAACACTGAAGCTTTCTTT. This gives the protein CASSLVGNTEAFF.

V is TRBV7-3 and J is TRBJ2-5; perhaps TRBD2 as D (6 bases). In germline, CDR1 is SGHTA, CDR2 FQGTGA. CDR3 length: 14 amino acids. Trimming cost V 2 bases and J 3 bases, with 10 bases left between them. In nucleotides, the CDR3 is TGTGCCAGCAGCTTAGCGGGACGCGAAGAGACCCAGTACTTC. Its translation: CASSLAGREETQYF. Together with reference TRBV7-3 and TRBJ2-5, the CDR3 gives the full variable domain: GAGVSQTPSNKVTEKGKYVELRCDPISGHTALYWYRQSLGQGPEFLIYFQGTGAADDSGLPNDRFFAVRPEGSVSTLKIQRTERGDSAVYLCASSLAGREETQYFGPGTRLLVL.

In its sample, this clonotype was seen many times. This rearrangement joins TRBV9 to TRBJ2-7; perhaps TRBD1 as D (5 bases). CDR3 size: 14 residues. CDR1 and CDR2 (germline): SGDLS, YYNGEE. The V and J ends lost 4 bases and 0 bases respectively, with 11 bases between them. The CDR3 region is CASSQGPSSYEQYF. The CDR3 coding sequence is TGTGCCAGCAGCCAGGGTCCCAGCTCCTACGAGCAGTACTTC.

The J gene is TRBJ2-2, the V gene TRBV20-1; D is undetermined. Trimming removed 4 bases at V and 5 bases at J, with 8 bases between. Germline values: CDR1 DFQATT, CDR2 SNEGSKA (reference sequence). This CDR3 spans 12 amino acids. CDR3 DNA: TGCAGTGCTATAGACCCTACCGGGGAGCTGTTTTTT. This codes for CSAIDPTGELFF.

This clonotype came up once. This chain connects TRBV2 to TRBJ2-1; D unclear. Germline assignment: CDR1 SNHLY and CDR2 FYNNEI. This CDR3 spans 12 amino acids. V was pared by 4 bases and J by 6 bases, with 7 bases between. The CDR3 loop reads CASSGDSNEQFF. CDR3 in DNA: TGTGCCAGCAGTGGTGACTCCAATGAGCAGTTCTTC. Looking up the rest from reference TRBV2 and TRBJ2-1 gives the full variable domain: EPEVTQTPSHQVTQMGQEVILRCVPISNHLYFYWYRQILGQKVEFLVSFYNNEISEKSEIFDDQFSVERPDGSNFTLKIRSTKLEDSAMYFCASSGDSNEQFFGPGTRLTVL.

There are a few counts of this clonotype. The V gene is TRBV12-3 or TRBV12-4, the J gene TRBJ1-5; D call uncertain. The CDR3 runs 15 residues. V was pared by 6 bases and J by 0 bases, with 12 bases between. The CDR3 region has the DNA TGTGCCAGCAGCCCCCAAGATTATAGCAATCAGCCCCAGCATTTT. Protein product: CASSPQDYSNQPQHF.

There are a few counts of this clonotype. The V gene is TRBV5-1, the J gene TRBJ2-3; D gene uncertain. CDR1 and CDR2 from the germline V gene are SGHRS and YFSETQ. Deletions cut 3 bases from V and 1 base from J, with 12 bases between. The CDR3 has 15 residues. CDR3 sequence (DNA): TGCGCCAGCAGCTCCTCCACTCATGGCACAGATACGCAGTATTTT. It codes for CASSSSTHGTDTQYF.